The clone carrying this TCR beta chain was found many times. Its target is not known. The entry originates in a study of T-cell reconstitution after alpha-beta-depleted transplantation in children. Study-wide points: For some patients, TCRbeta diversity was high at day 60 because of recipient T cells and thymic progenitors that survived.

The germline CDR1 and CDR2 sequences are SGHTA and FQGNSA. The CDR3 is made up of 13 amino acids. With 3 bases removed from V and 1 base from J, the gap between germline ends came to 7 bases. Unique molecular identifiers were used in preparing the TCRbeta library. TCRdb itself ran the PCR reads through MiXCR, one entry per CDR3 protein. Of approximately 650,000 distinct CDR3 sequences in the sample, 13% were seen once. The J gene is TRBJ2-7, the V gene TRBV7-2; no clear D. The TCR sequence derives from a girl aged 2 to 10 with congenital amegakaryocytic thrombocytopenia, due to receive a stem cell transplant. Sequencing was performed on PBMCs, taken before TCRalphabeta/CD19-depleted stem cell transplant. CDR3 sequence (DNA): TGTGCCAGCAGCTTGGTAGTTTCCTACGAGCAGTACTTC. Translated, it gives CASSLVVSYEQYF.